These 25 T cell receptor beta chains share one sample of origin, sequenced in a study of post-analysis software for immune sequencing data. Study results and limitations: In patients, five TRBV segments were more frequent than in controls, with TRBV5-6, TRBV5-1 and TRBV20-1 among them.

For these TCRs, the target antigens are not known. cDNA libraries for TCR beta contained unique molecular identifiers. MiXCR, run by TCRdb on the PCR reads, gives a single entry per CDR3 protein. The top ten clones hold roughly an eighth of a sample with about 380,000 distinct CDR3 sequences, 30% to 45% of them seen once. The sample consisted of blood. The receptor set was obtained from a girl aged 5 to 17 with multiple sclerosis.

V is TRBV7-3 and J is TRBJ2-3; 9 bases map to TRBD2. CDR1 is SGHTA and CDR2 is FQGTGA in the germline V gene. The V and J ends lost 4 bases and 0 bases, in that order; junction bases with no gene match: 11. CDR3 length equals 18 residues. The CDR3 region is CASSSSGTSLASTDTQYF. In nucleotides, the CDR3 is TGTGCCAGCAGCTCTTCCGGGACTAGCCTTGCTAGCACAGATACGCAGTATTTT. The whole variable domain, filled in from reference TRBV7-3 and TRBJ2-3, reads GAGVSQTPSNKVTEKGKYVELRCDPISGHTALYWYRQSLGQGPEFLIYFQGTGAADDSGLPNDRFFAVRPEGSVSTLKIQRTERGDSAVYLCASSSSGTSLASTDTQYFGPGTRLTVL.

This chain uses TRBV28 with TRBJ1-1; D is possibly TRBD1 (5 bases). CDR3 length: 12 amino acids. The germline gives CDR1 MDHEN, CDR2 SYDVKM. The V gene lost 6 bases and the J gene lost 6 bases, with 11 bases spanning the gap. CDR3 amino acids: CASSFGTPEAFF. The CDR3 DNA reads as TGTGCCAGCAGCTTCGGGACGCCTGAAGCTTTCTTT. The full variable domain, completed using reference TRBV28 and TRBJ1-1, is DVKVTQSSRYLVKRTGEKVFLECVQDMDHENMFWYRQDPGLGLRLIYFSYDVKMKEKGDIPEGYSVSREKKERFSLILESASTNQTSMYLCASSFGTPEAFFGQGTRLTVV.

The chain couples TRBV7-2 to TRBJ2-3; D is perhaps TRBD1 or TRBD2 (6 bases each). In germline, CDR1 is SGHTA, CDR2 FQGNSA. CDR3 length: 19 amino acids. V lost 4 bases to trimming and J lost 3 bases, with 26 bases between them. The CDR3 reads CASSSRGTRKVGGTDTQYF. In DNA form, the CDR3 reads TGTGCCAGCAGCTCTAGAGGGACACGAAAAGTAGGGGGGACAGATACGCAGTATTTT.

This chain uses TRBV7-9 with TRBJ2-1; the match to TRBD2 covers 12 bases. Germline V gene lookup returns CDR1 SEHNR and CDR2 FQNEAQ (reference sequence). Trimming at V came to 8 bases and at J to 9 bases, leaving 11 bases not matched to a gene. CDR3 length: 15 residues. The CDR3 sequence is CASPPPSGGAGEQFF. CDR3 DNA sequence: TGTGCCAGCCCCCCCCCTAGCGGGGGGGCGGGTGAGCAGTTCTTC.

The CDR3 spells CSAGPQGRDAFF. The DNA of the CDR3 is TGCAGTGCTGGCCCACAGGGGCGCGATGCTTTCTTT. V gene TRBV20-1 combines with J gene TRBJ1-1, with 7 bases aligning to TRBD1. The junction had 11 bases not matched to a gene; V was cut back by 5 bases and J by 11 bases. The CDR3 length is 12 residues. Germline CDR1 is DFQATT and CDR2 is SNEGSKA (reference sequence).

The chain combines TRBV4-1 with TRBJ2-1; 9 bases agree with TRBD1. Germline lookup yields CDR1 MGHRA and CDR2 YSYEKL. This CDR3 contains 15 residues. The ends lost 6 bases at V and 2 bases at J; junction bases unmatched: 5. Here the CDR3 reads CASRSGQGPYNEQFF. Written as DNA, the CDR3 is TGCGCCAGCAGGAGTGGACAGGGGCCCTACAATGAGCAGTTCTTC.

The genes are TRBV4-2 and TRBJ1-6, with TRBD1 as a possible D gene (6 bases). Trimming shortened V by 8 bases and J by 0 bases, and 17 bases separated the two germline ends. CDR3 length equals 17 residues. Germline CDR1 and CDR2: LGHNA and YNFKEQ. CDR3: CASHTGDTSSYNSPLHF. Written as DNA, the CDR3 is TGTGCCAGCCACACGGGGGACACGAGCTCCTATAATTCACCCCTCCACTTT.

This clonotype has only a few counts. The chain links TRBV4-1 to TRBJ2-5; no firm D call. The CDR3 loop spans 15 amino acids. Per germline, CDR1 MGHRA and CDR2 YSYEKL. Trimming took off 1 base at V and 11 bases at J, with 20 bases between the two ends. CDR3 DNA sequence: TGCGCCAGCAGCCAAGGGCCCTTGGGAACAGCCGTTCAGTACTTC. It translates to CASSQGPLGTAVQYF.

This clonotype was recorded a few times. The chain recombines TRBV5-1 with TRBJ2-1, with 11 bases lining up with TRBD2. The CDR3 has 18 amino acids. With 2 bases clipped from V and 7 bases from J, the junction kept 14 bases outside the gene matches. Germline V gene data show CDR1 as SGHRS and CDR2 as YFSETQ. The CDR3 spells CASSLHGLAGWGENEQFF. The CDR3 region has the DNA TGCGCCAGCAGCTTACATGGACTAGCGGGCTGGGGGGAGAATGAGCAGTTCTTC.

This clonotype was counted a few times. The chain has TRBV7-2 and TRBJ2-7, with D perhaps matching TRBD2 (7 bases). The CDR3 has 15 amino acids. The germline gives CDR1 SGHTA, CDR2 FQGNSA. V lost 0 bases and J lost 0, with 9 bases in between. CDR3 region: CASSLAGGGSYEQYF. In nucleotides, the CDR3 is TGTGCCAGCAGCTTAGCAGGGGGGGGCTCCTACGAGCAGTACTTC.

The chain uses TRBV20-1 and TRBJ2-4; a possible D gene is TRBD1 (5 bases). Trimming stripped 5 bases from V and 6 bases from J, with 11 bases between. Germline V gene data show CDR1 as DFQATT and CDR2 as SNEGSKA (reference sequence). This CDR3 has 12 residues. The CDR3 DNA sequence: TGCAGTGCTGCCCGAACAGGAAACATTCAGTACTTC. Translation gives CSAARTGNIQYF.

This chain connects TRBV12-3 or TRBV12-4 to TRBJ2-1; TRBD1 might be the D (5 bases). The CDR3 runs to 13 residues. Trimming shortened V by 6 bases and J by 9 bases, and 15 bases separated the two germline ends. The chain's CDR3 is CASRKPGSGEQFF. DNA of the CDR3: TGTGCCAGCAGGAAGCCAGGGTCGGGTGAGCAGTTCTTC.

This clonotype has just a few counts. The chain joins TRBV5-4 to TRBJ2-1, with D possibly being TRBD2 (7 bases). This CDR3 comprises 14 residues. The V end was cut by 2 bases, the J end by 8 bases, with 14 bases between. CDR1 is SGHNT, CDR2 YYREEE, per germline (reference sequence). CDR3 DNA sequence: TGTGCCAGCAGCTTCCGGGGGGCCGACCATGAGCAGTTCTTC. As protein: CASSFRGADHEQFF.

The rearrangement links TRBV30 to TRBJ2-1; 11 bases line up with TRBD2. The CDR3 is made up of 14 amino acids. Unmatched junction bases numbered 8, after V lost 4 bases and J lost 9 bases. Looked up from germline, CDR1 is GTSNPN and CDR2 is SVGIG (reference sequence). The CDR3 spells CAWTLAGGPGEQFF. The CDR3 DNA is TGTGCCTGGACCCTAGCGGGGGGCCCCGGTGAGCAGTTCTTC.

This clonotype was picked up a small number of times. Germline and junction disagree at one end, which may indicate a read error. The rearrangement links TRBV12-3 or TRBV12-4 to TRBJ2-7; 7 bases are a match to TRBD1. The CDR3 loop spans 13 amino acids. The CDR3 DNA follows: TGTGCCAGCAGTCCGGGACAGCAATACGAGCGGTACTTC. Translated: CASSPGQQYERYF.

The chain joins TRBV20-1 to TRBJ2-4; 11 nucleotides line up with TRBD2. Matching the DNA end better, TRBJ2-7 makes the J call doubtful. This CDR3 spans 17 amino acids. From germline, CDR1 is DFQATT and CDR2 SNEGSKA (reference sequence). CDR3 sequence (DNA): TGCAGTGCTAGATCCATCTTAGCGGGGGGGAGCTCCTACGAGCAGTACTTC. Its translation is CSARSILAGGSSYEQYF.

The chain recombines TRBV7-9 with TRBJ1-2, with 7 bases matching TRBD1. This CDR3 is built from 15 residues. Germline loops: CDR1 SEHNR, CDR2 FQNEAQ (reference sequence). The V and J ends lost 4 bases and 4 bases, in that order; junction bases with no gene match: 9. CDR3 coding DNA: TGTGCCAGCAGCTCCTCCCGAGACAGGGTCTATGGCTACACCTTC. This translates into CASSSSRDRVYGYTF. Combining the CDR3 with reference TRBV7-9 and TRBJ1-2 gives the whole variable domain DTGVSQNPRHKITKRGQNVTFRCDPISEHNRLYWYRQTLGQGPEFLTYFQNEAQLEKSRLLSDRFSAERPKGSFSTLEIQRTEQGDSAMYLCASSSSRDRVYGYTFGSGTRLTVV.

V gene TRBV15 combines with J gene TRBJ2-5; D may correspond to TRBD1 or TRBD2 (5 bases each). The end of the DNA fits TRBJ2-7 better, so the J call may be wrong. Germline lookup yields CDR1 LNHNV and CDR2 YYDKDF (reference sequence). The CDR3 runs 14 residues. This chain's CDR3 is CATSLRDQGDEQYF. The CDR3 region has the DNA TGTGCCACCAGCCTCCGGGACCAAGGGGACGAGCAGTACTTC.

The rearrangement links TRBV28 to TRBJ1-2; a weak D match, TRBD1 (5 bases). Germline-derived CDR1 and CDR2 are MDHEN and SYDVKM. V lost 4 bases, J lost 4 bases, and 16 bases lay in between. The CDR3 length is 15 residues. CDR3 DNA sequence: TGTGCCAGCAGTTCCCGACTCGACGGGACCTATGGCTACACCTTC. Protein: CASSSRLDGTYGYTF.

Comment on this clonotype: The junction does not match germline at one end; this may be a read error. The rearrangement uses TRBV27 and TRBJ1-2; 8 nucleotides align to TRBD1. The CDR3 runs 13 residues. CDR1 is MNHEY and CDR2 is SMNVEV in the germline V gene (reference sequence). CDR3 residues: CASSFKQGDGYTF. For the CDR3, the DNA is TGTGCCAGCAGTTTTAAACAGGGGGATGGTTACACCTTC.

The rearrangement links TRBV10-3 to TRBJ1-1, with 7 bases identical to TRBD1. With V trimmed by 4 bases and J by 4 bases, 9 bases remained unmatched. The CDR3 is 15 residues long. CDR1 and CDR2 (germline): ENHRY, SYGVKD. The chain's CDR3 is CAISGATGLGTEAFF. For the CDR3, the DNA is TGTGCCATCAGTGGGGCGACAGGGCTGGGCACTGAAGCTTTCTTT.

This clonotype was counted between two and nine times. V gene TRBV4-3 combines with J gene TRBJ2-1, with TRBD1 matching 7 bases. J was trimmed by 7 bases and V by 4 bases; bases with no gene match: 13. The CDR3 contains 16 residues. Germline loops: CDR1 LGHNA, CDR2 YSLEER. The CDR3 loop reads CASSPGTRGLRNEQFF. Written as DNA, the CDR3 is TGCGCCAGCAGCCCAGGAACAAGGGGGCTACGAAATGAGCAGTTCTTC.

This clonotype was detected ten times or more. The gene calls are TRBV5-1 and TRBJ2-7; perhaps TRBD1 as D (6 bases). Between the trimmed V and J ends, which lost 4 bases and 3 bases, there was a span of 14 bases. Germline V gene sequence: CDR1 SGHRS, CDR2 YFSETQ. The CDR3 spans 14 residues. The CDR3 region is CASSLSWTVYEQYF. CDR3 nucleotides: TGCGCCAGCAGCCTATCCTGGACAGTCTACGAGCAGTACTTC.

The chain has TRBV6-2 or TRBV6-3 and TRBJ2-3; TRBD2 agrees at 9 bases. Germline lookup yields CDR1 MNHEY and CDR2 SVGEGT. The junction had 6 bases not matched to a gene; V was cut back by 2 bases and J by 6 bases. This CDR3 comprises 15 residues. As DNA, the CDR3 is TGTGCCAGCAGTTACGCCTTAGCGGGGGTTGATACGCAGTATTTT. It translates to CASSYALAGVDTQYF.

This clonotype has a handful of counts. V is TRBV3-1 and J is TRBJ2-7; D uncertain. The CDR3 has 12 amino acids. Trimming took off 1 base at V and 7 bases at J, with 8 bases between the two ends. Germline V CDR1 and CDR2: LGHDT, YNNKEL (reference sequence). In nucleotides, the CDR3 is TGTGCCAGCAGCCAAGGTTCGTGGGAGCAGTACTTC. It translates to CASSQGSWEQYF.